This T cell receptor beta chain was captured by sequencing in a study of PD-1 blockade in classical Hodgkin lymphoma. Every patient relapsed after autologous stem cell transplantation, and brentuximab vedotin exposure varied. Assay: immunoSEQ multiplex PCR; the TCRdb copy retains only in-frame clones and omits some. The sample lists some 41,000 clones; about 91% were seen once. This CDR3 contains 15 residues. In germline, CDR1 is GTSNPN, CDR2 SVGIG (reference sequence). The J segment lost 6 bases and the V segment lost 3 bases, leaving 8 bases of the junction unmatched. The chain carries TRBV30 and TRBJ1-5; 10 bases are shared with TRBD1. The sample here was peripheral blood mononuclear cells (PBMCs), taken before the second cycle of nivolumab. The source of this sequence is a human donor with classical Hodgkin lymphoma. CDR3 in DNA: TGTGCCTGGAGCACTGGGACAGGGGTACGTCAGCCCCAGCATTTT. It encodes CAWSTGTGVRQPQHF.